This entry lists 25 T cell receptor beta chains sequenced from one sample in a study of cytomegalovirus exposure and HLA in healthy donors. PCR amplification relied on 60 Vbeta primers (plus 13 Jbeta primers). Assay used: immunoSEQ multiplex PCR; TCRdb lists only in-frame clones, some missing. The sample records roughly 260,000 clones, 70% to 90% being singletons. Sequencing used PBMCs. The receptor set was obtained from a woman in her forties in good health and CMV-seropositive.

The chain couples TRBV2 to TRBJ1-5; 8 positions agree with TRBD1. The germline CDR1 and CDR2 sequences are SNHLY and FYNNEI. The CDR3 loop spans 15 amino acids. After removal of 4 bases from V and 6 bases from J, the junction contained 8 bases not matched to a gene. The CDR3 nucleotides are TGTGCCAGCAGTGTCAGCAGGGGGCCAAGTCAGCCCCAGCATTTT. Its translation is CASSVSRGPSQPQHF.

In its sample, this clone was seen once. The rearrangement joins TRBV11-3 to TRBJ2-7; 9 bases map to TRBD2. Germline V gene sequence: CDR1 SGHNT, CDR2 YENEEA. The junction had 13 bases not matched to a gene; V was cut back by 7 bases and J by 6 bases. CDR3 length: 15 amino acids. Here the CDR3 DNA reads TGTGCCAGCAATGAGGGCGGGAGGGCCTCCGGCGAGCAGTACTTC. Translation gives CASNEGGRASGEQYF.

J is TRBJ1-1 and V is TRBV6-1; D is possibly TRBD1 (6 bases). This CDR3 is 15 amino acids long. V was pared by 4 bases and J by 0 bases, with 12 bases between. Germline-derived CDR1 and CDR2 are MNHNS and SASEGT. CDR3 loop: CASSAHRALNTEAFF. As DNA, the CDR3 is TGTGCCAGCAGTGCACACAGGGCCTTGAACACTGAAGCTTTCTTT.

The V call is TRBV6-4, the J call TRBJ2-1; 12 bases are a match to TRBD2. The CDR3 runs to 15 residues. CDR1 is MRHNA and CDR2 is SNTAGT in the germline V gene. V gave up 8 bases and J gave up 7 bases; unmatched junction bases: 9. CDR3: CASSDLAGGENEQFF. The CDR3 DNA sequence: TGTGCCAGCTCGGATCTAGCGGGAGGGGAGAATGAGCAGTTCTTC.

This clone occurred a few times. The chain recombines TRBV9 with TRBJ2-3; D is possibly TRBD2 (6 bases). Germline V gene lookup returns CDR1 SGDLS and CDR2 YYNGEE. This CDR3 comprises 16 residues. V lost 0 bases, J lost 0 bases, and 11 bases lay in between. As DNA, the CDR3 is TGTGCCAGCAGCGTAGGTGGCGGGACTAGCACAGATACGCAGTATTTT. Translation: CASSVGGGTSTDTQYF.

The chain couples TRBV28 to TRBJ2-7; 8 nucleotides align to TRBD2. The V gene end was trimmed by 6 bases and the J gene end by 0 bases; junction bases not matched to a gene: 13. Per the germline V gene, CDR1 is MDHEN and CDR2 is SYDVKM. The CDR3 runs 17 residues. CDR3 nucleotide sequence: TGTGCCAGCAGCCCGGCTACGGGCGGGAGGCTCTCCTACGAGCAGTACTTC. Translated, it gives CASSPATGGRLSYEQYF.

This rearrangement joins TRBV7-9 to TRBJ2-5, with a possible D match to TRBD2 (6 bases). Germline-derived CDR1 and CDR2 are SEHNR and FQNEAQ (reference sequence). The V end lost 5 bases, the J end lost 5 bases, and 24 bases lay between the germline ends. This CDR3 is built from 17 residues. The CDR3 here is CASSLDPRDSLLETQYF. In DNA, the CDR3 is TGTGCCAGCAGCCTAGACCCACGGGACTCTTTACTTGAGACCCAGTACTTC.

This rearrangement joins TRBV10-3 to TRBJ1-2; 10 bases match TRBD1. CDR1 and CDR2 (germline): ENHRY, SYGVKD. J was trimmed by 6 bases and V by 3 bases; bases with no gene match: 7. The CDR3 has 15 residues. CDR3 sequence (DNA): TGTGCCATCAGTGACTCCGGGACAGGGGCCCATGGCTACACCTTC. Protein: CAISDSGTGAHGYTF.

The rearrangement uses TRBV11-3 and TRBJ2-2, with 7 bases fitting TRBD2. Unmatched junction bases numbered 5, after V lost 4 bases and J lost 0 bases. The CDR3 runs to 16 residues. Germline lookup yields CDR1 SGHNT and CDR2 YENEEA. CDR3 amino acids: CASSWGTTTNTGELFF. The CDR3 coding sequence is TGTGCCAGCAGCTGGGGGACTACCACGAACACCGGGGAGCTGTTTTTT.

J is TRBJ2-7 and V is TRBV7-2; D possibly corresponds to TRBD1 (5 bases). The CDR3 length is 13 residues. Germline loops: CDR1 SGHTA, CDR2 FQGNSA. Trimming cost V 5 bases and J 0 bases, with 8 bases left between them. In DNA, the CDR3 is TGTGCCAGCAGCGTTGACAGCTCCTACGAGCAGTACTTC. It yields the protein CASSVDSSYEQYF.

This clone was detected once. The V and J genes are TRBV18 and TRBJ1-3, with unresolved D. With 3 bases removed from V and 0 bases from J, the gap between germline ends came to 9 bases. The germline V gene has CDR1 KGHSH and CDR2 LQKENI. The CDR3 spans 15 residues. The CDR3 loop reads CASSPSDSSGNTIYF. CDR3 bases: TGTGCCAGCTCACCTTCGGACTCCTCTGGAAACACCATATATTTT.

This chain connects TRBV28 to TRBJ2-7; TRBD2 might be the D (6 bases). Trimming removed 5 bases at V and 4 bases at J, with 21 bases between. Germline-derived CDR1 and CDR2 are MDHEN and SYDVKM. The length of the CDR3 is 16 residues. The CDR3 loop is CASSGVGRLGLYEQYF. The CDR3 DNA reads as TGTGCCAGCAGTGGAGTGGGACGACTAGGTCTGTACGAGCAGTACTTC.

The genes are TRBV9 and TRBJ2-5; D not certain. With 0 bases removed from V and 4 bases from J, the gap between germline ends came to 4 bases. Per germline, CDR1 SGDLS and CDR2 YYNGEE. The CDR3 extends over 12 amino acids. The CDR3 region is CASSVDRETQYF. CDR3 sequence (DNA): TGTGCCAGCAGCGTAGATAGAGAGACCCAGTACTTC. The variable domain in full, with the rest retrieved from reference TRBV9 and TRBJ2-5, is DSGVTQTPKHLITATGQRVTLRCSPRSGDLSVYWYQQSLDQGLQFLIQYYNGEERAKGNILERFSAQQFPDLHSELNLSSLELGDSALYFCASSVDRETQYFGPGTRLLVL.

This chain links TRBV5-6 with TRBJ2-3, with 10 bases that match TRBD1. V dropped 0 bases and J dropped 3; count of bases not matched to a gene: 4. Looked up from germline, CDR1 is SGHDT and CDR2 is YYEEEE. There are 16 residues in the CDR3. CDR3 DNA: TGTGCCAGCAGCTTGGGCCCGGGACAGGGGACAGATACGCAGTATTTT. Protein product: CASSLGPGQGTDTQYF. The whole variable domain, remainder taken from reference TRBV5-6 and TRBJ2-3, is DAGVTQSPTHLIKTRGQQVTLRCSPKSGHDTVSWYQQALGQGPQFIFQYYEEEERQRGNFPDRFSGHQFPNYSSELNVNALLLGDSALYLCASSLGPGQGTDTQYFGPGTRLTVL.

This clone was found once. The chain combines TRBV6-5 with TRBJ1-1; weak D call: TRBD1 (6 bases). Germline V gives CDR1 MNHEY, CDR2 SVGAGI. CDR3 length: 15 residues. Trimming shortened V by 5 bases and J by 2 bases, and 15 bases separated the two germline ends. The CDR3 sequence is CASSVHRVGNTEAFF. The DNA for the CDR3 is TGTGCCAGCAGTGTACACAGGGTGGGAAACACTGAAGCTTTCTTT.

In its sample, this clone was seen a few times. J is TRBJ2-3 and V is TRBV29-1; weak D call: TRBD1 (5 bases). CDR1 and CDR2 from the germline V gene are SQVTM and ANQGSEA. V was shortened by 8 bases and J by 2 bases, with 11 bases between the two germline ends. This CDR3 comprises 12 residues. The CDR3 loop reads CSSGRVTDTQYF. The CDR3 DNA follows: TGCAGCTCGGGCAGGGTCACAGATACGCAGTATTTT.

This clone has just one count. The chain is built from TRBV9 and TRBJ1-2; D might be TRBD1 (6 bases). CDR3 length equals 14 residues. V lost 2 bases and J 8 bases, leaving 16 bases between the germline ends. Germline V CDR1 and CDR2: SGDLS, YYNGEE. This CDR3 reads CASSVGTSDGGYTF. CDR3 DNA: TGTGCCAGCAGCGTCGGGACATCGGATGGGGGCTACACCTTC.

This chain joins TRBV25-1 and TRBJ2-2, with TRBD1 identical over 7 bases. The length of the CDR3 is 13 residues. V lost 6 bases and J lost 8; bases outside the gene matches: 6. The V gene's germline CDR1 is MGHDK and CDR2 SYGVNS. The DNA for the CDR3 is TGTGCCAGCAGAGCCTCAGGGGGAGGGGAGCTGTTTTTT. Amino acid sequence: CASRASGGGELFF. The entire variable domain, with the rest obtained from reference TRBV25-1 and TRBJ2-2, is as follows: EADIYQTPRYLVIGTGKKITLECSQTMGHDKMYWYQQDPGMELHLIHYSYGVNSTEKGDLSSESTVSRIRTEHFPLTLESARPSHTSQYLCASRASGGGELFFGEGSRLTVL.

This CDR3 is CASRPTGGNQPQHF. The CDR3 region has the DNA TGTGCCAGCAGACCGACGGGAGGGAATCAGCCCCAGCATTTT. The rearrangement links TRBV28 to TRBJ1-5; D not resolved. V dropped 6 bases and J dropped 4 bases, with 13 bases sitting between them. Germline V lookup: CDR1 MDHEN, CDR2 SYDVKM. The CDR3 consists of 14 residues.

V usage is TRBV19 and J usage is TRBJ2-5; TRBD2 matches at 8 bases. Germline CDR1 LNHDA, CDR2 SQIVND (reference sequence). The CDR3 sequence is 14 residues long. Trimming took 5 bases from V and 11 from J; bases not matched to a gene: 13. The CDR3 region has the DNA TGTGCCAGTAGTGGAAGCGGGAGTAGCCGTGAGCAGTACTTC. Translating gives CASSGSGSSREQYF.

The rearrangement links TRBV6-6 to TRBJ2-7, with 9 bases fitting TRBD2. With 6 bases clipped from V and 5 bases from J, the junction kept 11 bases outside the gene matches. This CDR3 comprises 15 residues. Germline V gene data show CDR1 as MNHNY and CDR2 as SVGAGI (reference sequence). The CDR3 loop reads CASRSGTSLSHEQYF. The CDR3 region has the DNA TGTGCCAGCAGATCCGGGACTAGCTTGTCCCACGAGCAGTACTTC.

The chain is built from TRBV10-1 and TRBJ2-7; D is perhaps TRBD2 (8 bases). The V gene lost 5 bases and the J gene lost 4 bases, with 33 bases spanning the gap. Germline V CDR1 and CDR2: WNHNN, SYGVQD (reference sequence). The CDR3 spans 20 residues. CDR3: CASSKKRNRGPRTSKYEQYF. The DNA for the CDR3 is TGCGCCAGCAGTAAAAAGCGGAACAGGGGACCCAGGACTAGCAAATACGAGCAGTACTTC.

The chain recombines TRBV10-3 with TRBJ2-1; 7 bases line up with TRBD2. V lost 7 bases to trimming and J lost 6 bases; unmatched junction nucleotides: 6. Germline CDR1 ENHRY, CDR2 SYGVKD. This CDR3 has 13 residues. The CDR3 DNA is TGTGCCATCACGGCGGGAGAGCCCAATGAGCAGTTCTTC. It translates to CAITAGEPNEQFF.

The chain uses TRBV5-6 and TRBJ2-1; TRBD2 agrees at 9 bases. This CDR3 is 19 amino acids long. Germline lookup yields CDR1 SGHDT and CDR2 YYEEEE. Trimming removed 0 bases from V and 0 bases from J; junction bases left unmatched: 10. CDR3 loop: CASSLGAGLAKRSYNEQFF. The CDR3 nucleotides read TGTGCCAGCAGCTTGGGTGCTGGACTAGCGAAACGCTCCTACAATGAGCAGTTCTTC.

J is TRBJ1-6 and V is TRBV28, with D possibly TRBD1 on 5 matching bases. Trimming cost V 3 bases and J 8 bases, with 11 bases left between them. CDR1 is MDHEN and CDR2 is SYDVKM in the germline V gene. This CDR3 has 14 amino acids. CDR3 sequence reads: CASSFRPGDSPLHF. As DNA, the CDR3 is TGTGCCAGCAGTTTTCGTCCGGGGGATTCACCCCTCCACTTT.